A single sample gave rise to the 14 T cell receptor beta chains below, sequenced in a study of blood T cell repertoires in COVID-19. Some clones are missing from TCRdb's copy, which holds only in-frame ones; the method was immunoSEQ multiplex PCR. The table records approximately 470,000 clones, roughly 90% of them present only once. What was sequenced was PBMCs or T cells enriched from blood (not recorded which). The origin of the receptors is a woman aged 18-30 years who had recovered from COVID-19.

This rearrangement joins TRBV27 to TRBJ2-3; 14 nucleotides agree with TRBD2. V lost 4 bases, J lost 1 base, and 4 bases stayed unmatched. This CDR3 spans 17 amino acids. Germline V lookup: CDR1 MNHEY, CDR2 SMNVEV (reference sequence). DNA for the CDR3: TGTGCCAGCAGTTCAAGACTAGCGGGGGGGGGCACAGATACGCAGTATTTT. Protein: CASSSRLAGGGTDTQYF.

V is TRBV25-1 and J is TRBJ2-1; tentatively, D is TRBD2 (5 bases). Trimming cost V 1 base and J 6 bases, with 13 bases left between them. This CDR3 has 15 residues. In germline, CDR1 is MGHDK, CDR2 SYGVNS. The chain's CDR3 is CASSESTRSGNEQFF. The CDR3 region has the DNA TGTGCCAGCAGTGAATCTACTAGAAGCGGCAATGAGCAGTTCTTC.

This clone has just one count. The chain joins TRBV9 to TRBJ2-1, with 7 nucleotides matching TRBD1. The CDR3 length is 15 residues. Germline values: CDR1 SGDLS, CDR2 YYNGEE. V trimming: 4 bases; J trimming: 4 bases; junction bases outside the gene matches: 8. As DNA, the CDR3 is TGTGCCAGCAGCACCCGGGGACAGCCTTACAATGAGCAGTTCTTC. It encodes CASSTRGQPYNEQFF.

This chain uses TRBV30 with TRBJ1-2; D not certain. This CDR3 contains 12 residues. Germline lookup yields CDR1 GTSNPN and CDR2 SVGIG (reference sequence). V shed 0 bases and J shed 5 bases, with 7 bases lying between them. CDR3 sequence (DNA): TGTGCCTGGAGTGTTAGAGAATATGGCTACACCTTC. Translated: CAWSVREYGYTF.

The CDR3 reads CASSPMISYGYTF. The DNA of the CDR3 is TGTGCCAGCAGTCCCATGATCAGCTATGGCTACACCTTC. The chain couples TRBV12-3 or TRBV12-4 to TRBJ1-2; no clear D. The CDR3 has 13 amino acids. Between the trimmed V and J ends, which lost 5 bases and 4 bases, there was a span of 11 bases.

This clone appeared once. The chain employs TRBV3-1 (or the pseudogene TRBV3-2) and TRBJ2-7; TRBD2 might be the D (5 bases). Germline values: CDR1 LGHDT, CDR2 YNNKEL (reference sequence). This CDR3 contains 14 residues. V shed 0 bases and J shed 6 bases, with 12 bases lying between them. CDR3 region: CASSQDVDLGEQYF. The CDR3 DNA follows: TGTGCCAGCAGCCAAGACGTGGACTTGGGCGAGCAGTACTTC.

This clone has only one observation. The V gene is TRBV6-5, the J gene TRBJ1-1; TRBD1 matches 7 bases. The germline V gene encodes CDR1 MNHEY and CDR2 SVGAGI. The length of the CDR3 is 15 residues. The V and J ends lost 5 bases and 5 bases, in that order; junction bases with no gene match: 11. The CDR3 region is CASSLNRQGRTEAFF. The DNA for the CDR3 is TGTGCCAGCAGTCTTAACCGACAGGGAAGAACTGAAGCTTTCTTT.

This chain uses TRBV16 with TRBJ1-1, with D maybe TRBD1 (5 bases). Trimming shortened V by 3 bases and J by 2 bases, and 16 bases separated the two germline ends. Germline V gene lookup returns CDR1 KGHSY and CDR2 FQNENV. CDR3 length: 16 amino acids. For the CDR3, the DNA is TGTGCCAGCAGCCAGCTTCCTCAGGGCCTCAACACTGAAGCTTTCTTT. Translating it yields CASSQLPQGLNTEAFF.

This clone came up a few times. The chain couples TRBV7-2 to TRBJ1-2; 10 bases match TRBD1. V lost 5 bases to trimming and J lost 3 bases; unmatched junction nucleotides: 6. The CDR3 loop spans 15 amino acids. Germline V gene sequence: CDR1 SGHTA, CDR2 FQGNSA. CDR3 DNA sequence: TGTGCCAGCAGCACACAGACAGGGGGCTACTATGGCTACACCTTC. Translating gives CASSTQTGGYYGYTF.

The chain's CDR3 is CASSEYRGEKAFF. CDR3 nucleotides: TGTGCCAGCAGTGAATATCGGGGTGAAAAAGCTTTCTTT. V and J are TRBV25-1 and TRBJ1-1; D is ambiguous. In germline, CDR1 is MGHDK, CDR2 SYGVNS. CDR3 size: 13 residues. V lost 0 bases and J lost 9, with 11 bases in between. The whole variable domain, filled in from reference TRBV25-1 and TRBJ1-1, reads EADIYQTPRYLVIGTGKKITLECSQTMGHDKMYWYQQDPGMELHLIHYSYGVNSTEKGDLSSESTVSRIRTEHFPLTLESARPSHTSQYLCASSEYRGEKAFFGQGTRLTVV.

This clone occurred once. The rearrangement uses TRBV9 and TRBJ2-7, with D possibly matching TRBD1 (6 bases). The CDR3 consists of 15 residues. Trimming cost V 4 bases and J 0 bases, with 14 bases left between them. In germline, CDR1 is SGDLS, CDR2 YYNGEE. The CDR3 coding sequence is TGTGCCAGCAGCCTAGACTTAGGGGGCTCCTACGAGCAGTACTTC. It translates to CASSLDLGGSYEQYF.

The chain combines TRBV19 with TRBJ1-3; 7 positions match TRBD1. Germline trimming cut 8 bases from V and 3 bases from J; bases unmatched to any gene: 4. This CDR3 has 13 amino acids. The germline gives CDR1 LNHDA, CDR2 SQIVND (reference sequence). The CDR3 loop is CASWYRGGNTIYF. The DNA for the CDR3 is TGTGCCAGTTGGTACAGGGGTGGAAACACCATATATTTT.

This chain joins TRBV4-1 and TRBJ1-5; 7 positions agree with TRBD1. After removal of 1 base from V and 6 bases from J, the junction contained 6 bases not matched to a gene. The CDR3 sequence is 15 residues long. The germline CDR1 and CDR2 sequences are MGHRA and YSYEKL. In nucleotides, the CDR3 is TGCGCCAGCAGCCAAGCAGACAGGGATAGTCAGCCCCAGCATTTT. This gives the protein CASSQADRDSQPQHF.

The DNA for the CDR3 is TGCAGTGCTAGTGGCCCCTCTCGAGGAGGCACAGATACGCAGTATTTT. Protein: CSASGPSRGGTDTQYF. The chain uses TRBV20-1 and TRBJ2-3; D is undetermined. CDR1 and CDR2 (germline): DFQATT, SNEGSKA (reference sequence). Between the trimmed V and J ends, which lost 3 bases and 1 base, there was a span of 17 bases. The CDR3 sequence is 16 residues long.